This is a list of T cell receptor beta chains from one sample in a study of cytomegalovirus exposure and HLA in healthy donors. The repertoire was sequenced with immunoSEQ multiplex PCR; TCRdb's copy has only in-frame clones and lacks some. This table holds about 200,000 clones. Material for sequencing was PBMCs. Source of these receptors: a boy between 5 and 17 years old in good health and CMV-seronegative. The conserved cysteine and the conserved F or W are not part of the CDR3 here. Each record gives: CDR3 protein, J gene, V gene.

cdr3_aa: ASSLLPGQGNTEAF
j_call: TRBJ1-1
v_call: TRBV5-5

cdr3_aa: AWNFGGGGTDTQY
j_call: TRBJ2-3
v_call: TRBV30

cdr3_aa: ASSGGLAGAPGTQY
j_call: TRBJ2-3
v_call: TRBV9

cdr3_aa: ASSSAEGGEQF
j_call: TRBJ2-1
v_call: TRBV5-4

cdr3_aa: AWRGGASTEAF
j_call: TRBJ1-1
v_call: TRBV30

cdr3_aa: ASNKGVRTEAF
j_call: TRBJ1-1
v_call: TRBV19

cdr3_aa: ASSQESGGGYNEQF
j_call: TRBJ2-1
v_call: TRBV4-3

cdr3_aa: ASSTPYGEGWGANVLT
j_call: TRBJ2-6
v_call: TRBV7-8

cdr3_aa: ASSLAGGIAPLH
j_call: TRBJ1-6
v_call: TRBV7-6

cdr3_aa: ASSTTSGGGTGKLF
j_call: TRBJ2-2
v_call: TRBV5-4

cdr3_aa: ASSLGDRSYEQY
j_call: TRBJ2-7
v_call: TRBV7-6

cdr3_aa: ASTTARGSGEQY
j_call: TRBJ2-7
v_call: TRBV5-5

cdr3_aa: ASSQKGGGTEAF
j_call: TRBJ1-1
v_call: TRBV5-4

cdr3_aa: ASSQDLSGGESPLH
j_call: TRBJ1-6
v_call: TRBV4-3

cdr3_aa: ASSGQGRNTEAF
j_call: TRBJ1-1
v_call: TRBV5-1

cdr3_aa: ASSGTGRVNNEKLF
j_call: TRBJ1-4
v_call: TRBV28

cdr3_aa: ASSSTSGGPTDTQY
j_call: TRBJ2-3
v_call: TRBV11-2

cdr3_aa: ASSMTRGQPQH
j_call: TRBJ1-5
v_call: TRBV6-1

cdr3_aa: ASSLASGGNNEQF
j_call: TRBJ2-1
v_call: TRBV11-3

cdr3_aa: ASSYGHGYT
j_call: TRBJ1-2
v_call: TRBV6-1

cdr3_aa: ASSQEQGMGLYEQY
j_call: TRBJ2-7
v_call: TRBV4-1

cdr3_aa: ASRTGAKANTGELF
j_call: TRBJ2-2
v_call: TRBV2

cdr3_aa: ASGLSWTPSSYNSPLH
j_call: TRBJ1-6
v_call: TRBV12-5

cdr3_aa: SVRGSGGALDTQY
j_call: TRBJ2-3
v_call: TRBV29-1

cdr3_aa: ASTRGGQGTGELF
j_call: TRBJ2-2
v_call: TRBV2

cdr3_aa: ASRRGQGSYNEQF
j_call: TRBJ2-1
v_call: TRBV5-1

cdr3_aa: ATSRDAQENYGYT
j_call: TRBJ1-2
v_call: TRBV15

cdr3_aa: ASSLTSGDEQF
j_call: TRBJ2-1
v_call: TRBV7-8

cdr3_aa: ASSGGGDQGETQY
j_call: TRBJ2-5
v_call: TRBV2

cdr3_aa: ASSQDTIQGTYEQY
j_call: TRBJ2-7
v_call: TRBV4-3

cdr3_aa: ASTTILGRGENTEAF
j_call: TRBJ1-1
v_call: TRBV28

cdr3_aa: ASSEEGGNTIY
j_call: TRBJ1-3
v_call: TRBV6-1

cdr3_aa: ASSLGPTGESEAF
j_call: TRBJ1-1
v_call: TRBV5-1